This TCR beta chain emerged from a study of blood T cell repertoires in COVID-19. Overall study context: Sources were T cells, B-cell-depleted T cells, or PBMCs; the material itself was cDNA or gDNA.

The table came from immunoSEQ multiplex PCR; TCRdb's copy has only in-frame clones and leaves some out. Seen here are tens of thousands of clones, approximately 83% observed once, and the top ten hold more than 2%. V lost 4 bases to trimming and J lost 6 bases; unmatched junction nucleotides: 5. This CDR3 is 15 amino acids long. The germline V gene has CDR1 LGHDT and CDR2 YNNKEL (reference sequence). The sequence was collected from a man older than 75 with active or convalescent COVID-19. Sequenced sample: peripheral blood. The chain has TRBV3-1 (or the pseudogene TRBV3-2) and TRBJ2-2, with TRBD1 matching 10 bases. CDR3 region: CASSLRGTGAGELFF. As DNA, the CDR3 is TGTGCCAGCAGCCTAAGAGGGACAGGGGCCGGGGAGCTGTTTTTT.